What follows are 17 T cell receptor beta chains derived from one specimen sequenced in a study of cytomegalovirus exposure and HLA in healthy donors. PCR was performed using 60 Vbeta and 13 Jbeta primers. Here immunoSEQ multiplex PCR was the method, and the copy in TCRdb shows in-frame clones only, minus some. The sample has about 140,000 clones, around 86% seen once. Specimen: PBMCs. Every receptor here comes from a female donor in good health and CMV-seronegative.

The CDR3 DNA reads as TGTGCCAGCAGCTCCAGGCTAGCCAAAAACATTCAGTACTTC. The encoded protein is CASSSRLAKNIQYF. This chain uses TRBV11-2 with TRBJ2-4; the D is unclear. In germline, CDR1 is SGHAT, CDR2 FQNNGV. V shed 4 bases and J shed 0 bases, with 7 bases lying between them. The CDR3 runs to 14 residues. The variable domain in full, completed from reference TRBV11-2 and TRBJ2-4, reads EAGVAQSPRYKIIEKRQSVAFWCNPISGHATLYWYQQILGQGPKLLIQFQNNGVVDDSQLPKDRFSAERLKGVDSTLKIQPAKLEDSAVYLCASSSRLAKNIQYFGAGTRLSVL.

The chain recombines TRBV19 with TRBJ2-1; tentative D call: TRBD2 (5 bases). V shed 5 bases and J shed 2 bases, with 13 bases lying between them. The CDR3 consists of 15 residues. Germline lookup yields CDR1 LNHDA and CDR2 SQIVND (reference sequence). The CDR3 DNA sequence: TGTGCCAGTAGTGAGGGAGCCTTCCCCTACAATGAGCAGTTCTTC. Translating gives CASSEGAFPYNEQFF.

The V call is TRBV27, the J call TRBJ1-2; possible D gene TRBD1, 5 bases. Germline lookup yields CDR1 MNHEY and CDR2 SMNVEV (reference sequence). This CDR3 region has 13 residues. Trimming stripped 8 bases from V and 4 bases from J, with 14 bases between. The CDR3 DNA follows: TGTGCCAGCCGGGTGGGGGGAGCCTATGGCTACACCTTC. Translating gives CASRVGGAYGYTF.

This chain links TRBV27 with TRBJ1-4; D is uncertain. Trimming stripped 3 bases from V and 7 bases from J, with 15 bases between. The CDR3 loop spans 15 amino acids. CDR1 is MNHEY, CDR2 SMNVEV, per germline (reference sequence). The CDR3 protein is CASSLSPSTIEKLFF. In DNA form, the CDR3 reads TGTGCCAGCAGTTTGTCCCCCTCGACAATTGAAAAACTGTTTTTT. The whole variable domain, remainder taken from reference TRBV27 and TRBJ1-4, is EAQVTQNPRYLITVTGKKLTVTCSQNMNHEYMSWYRQDPGLGLRQIYYSMNVEVTDKGDVPEGYKVSRKEKRNFPLILESPSPNQTSLYFCASSLSPSTIEKLFFGSGTQLSVL.

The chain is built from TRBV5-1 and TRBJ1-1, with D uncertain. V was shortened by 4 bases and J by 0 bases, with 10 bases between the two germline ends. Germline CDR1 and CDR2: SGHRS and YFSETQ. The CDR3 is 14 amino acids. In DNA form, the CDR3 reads TGCGCCAGCAGCACCGACACCGTGAACACTGAAGCTTTCTTT. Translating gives CASSTDTVNTEAFF.

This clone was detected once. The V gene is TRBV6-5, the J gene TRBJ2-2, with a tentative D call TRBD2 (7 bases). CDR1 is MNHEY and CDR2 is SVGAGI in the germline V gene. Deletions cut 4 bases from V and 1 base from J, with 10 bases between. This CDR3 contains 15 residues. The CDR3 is CASSSGGMNTGELFF. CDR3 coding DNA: TGTGCCAGCAGTTCGGGGGGCATGAACACCGGGGAGCTGTTTTTT.

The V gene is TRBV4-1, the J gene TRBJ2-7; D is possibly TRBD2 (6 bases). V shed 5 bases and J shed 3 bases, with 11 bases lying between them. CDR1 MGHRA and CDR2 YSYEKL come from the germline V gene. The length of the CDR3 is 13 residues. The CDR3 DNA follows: TGCGCCAGCAGCTCCTGGACTAACTACGAGCAGTACTTC. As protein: CASSSWTNYEQYF.

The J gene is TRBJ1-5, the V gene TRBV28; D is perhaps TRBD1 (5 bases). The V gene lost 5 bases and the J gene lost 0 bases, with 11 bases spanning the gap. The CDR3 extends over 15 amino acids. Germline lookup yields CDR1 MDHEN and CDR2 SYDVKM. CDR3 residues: CASSGAFYSNQPQHF. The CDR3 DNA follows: TGTGCCAGCAGTGGGGCTTTTTATAGCAATCAGCCCCAGCATTTT.

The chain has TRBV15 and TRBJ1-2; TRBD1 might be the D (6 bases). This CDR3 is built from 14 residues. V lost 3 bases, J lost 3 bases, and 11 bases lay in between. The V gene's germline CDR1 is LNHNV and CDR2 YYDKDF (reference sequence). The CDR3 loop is CATSRIQGYYGYTF. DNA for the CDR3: TGTGCCACCAGCAGGATACAGGGCTACTATGGCTACACCTTC.

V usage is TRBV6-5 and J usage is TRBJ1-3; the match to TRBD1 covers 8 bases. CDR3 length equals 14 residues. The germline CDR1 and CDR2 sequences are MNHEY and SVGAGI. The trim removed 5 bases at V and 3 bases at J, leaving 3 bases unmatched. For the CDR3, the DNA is TGTGCCAGCAGTCCAGGGGGCCGTGGAAACACCATATATTTT. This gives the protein CASSPGGRGNTIYF.

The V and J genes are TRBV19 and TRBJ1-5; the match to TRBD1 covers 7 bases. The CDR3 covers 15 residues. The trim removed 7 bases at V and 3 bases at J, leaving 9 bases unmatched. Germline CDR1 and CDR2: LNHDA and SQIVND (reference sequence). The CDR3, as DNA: TGTGCCAGTATACCTTCCGGACAGGACAATCAGCCCCAGCATTTT. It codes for CASIPSGQDNQPQHF. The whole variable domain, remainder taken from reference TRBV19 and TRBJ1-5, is DGGITQSPKYLFRKEGQNVTLSCEQNLNHDAMYWYRQDPGQGLRLIYYSQIVNDFQKGDIAEGYSVSREKKESFPLTVTSAQKNPTAFYLCASIPSGQDNQPQHFGDGTRLSIL.

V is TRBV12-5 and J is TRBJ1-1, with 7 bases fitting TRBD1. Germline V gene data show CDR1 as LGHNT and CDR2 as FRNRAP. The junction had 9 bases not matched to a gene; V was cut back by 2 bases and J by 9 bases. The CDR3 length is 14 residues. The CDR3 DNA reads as TGTGCTAGTGGTTTGACCCTACAGGGGTCCCAAGCTTTCTTT. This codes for CASGLTLQGSQAFF.

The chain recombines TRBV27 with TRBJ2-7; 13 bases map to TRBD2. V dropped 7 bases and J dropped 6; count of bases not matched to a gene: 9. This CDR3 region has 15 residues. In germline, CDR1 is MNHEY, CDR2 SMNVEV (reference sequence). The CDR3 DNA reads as TGTGCCAGCAAGGGACTAGCGGGATCGGCGGGCGAGCAGTACTTC. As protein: CASKGLAGSAGEQYF.

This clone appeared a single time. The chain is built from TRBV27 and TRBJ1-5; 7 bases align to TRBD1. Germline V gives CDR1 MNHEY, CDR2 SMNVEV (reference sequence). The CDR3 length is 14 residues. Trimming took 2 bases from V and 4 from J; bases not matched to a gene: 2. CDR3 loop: CASSLQGENQPQHF. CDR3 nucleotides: TGTGCCAGCAGTTTACAGGGGGAGAATCAGCCCCAGCATTTT.

This CDR3 is CASSGDSYEAFF. The CDR3 DNA follows: TGTGCCAGCAGTGGGGACAGCTATGAAGCTTTCTTT. This rearrangement joins TRBV2 to TRBJ1-1, with TRBD1 matching 7 bases. The germline CDR1 and CDR2 sequences are SNHLY and FYNNEI. The CDR3 spans 12 residues. Germline trimming cut 4 bases from V and 7 bases from J; bases unmatched to any gene: 3.

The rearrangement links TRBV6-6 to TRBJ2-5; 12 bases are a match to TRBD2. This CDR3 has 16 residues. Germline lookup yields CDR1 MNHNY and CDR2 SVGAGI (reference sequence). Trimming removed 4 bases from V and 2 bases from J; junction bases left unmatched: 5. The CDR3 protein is CASSFPSGRVQETQYF. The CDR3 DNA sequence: TGTGCCAGCAGTTTCCCTAGCGGGAGGGTACAAGAGACCCAGTACTTC.

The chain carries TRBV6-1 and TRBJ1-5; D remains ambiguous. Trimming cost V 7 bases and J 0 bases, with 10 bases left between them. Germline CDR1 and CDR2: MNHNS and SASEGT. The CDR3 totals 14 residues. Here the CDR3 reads CASTDTYSNQPQHF. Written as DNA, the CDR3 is TGTGCCAGCACCGACACGTATAGCAATCAGCCCCAGCATTTT.